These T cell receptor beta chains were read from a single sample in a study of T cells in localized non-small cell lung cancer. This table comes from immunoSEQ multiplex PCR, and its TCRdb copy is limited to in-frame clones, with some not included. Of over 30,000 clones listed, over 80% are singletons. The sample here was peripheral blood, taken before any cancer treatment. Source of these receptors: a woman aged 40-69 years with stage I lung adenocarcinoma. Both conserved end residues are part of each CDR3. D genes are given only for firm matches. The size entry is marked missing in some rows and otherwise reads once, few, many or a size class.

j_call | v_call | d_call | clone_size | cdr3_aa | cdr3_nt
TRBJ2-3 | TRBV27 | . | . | CASSLSKGGSTDTQYF | TGTGCCAGCAGTTTATCGAAAGGAGGTAGCACAGATACGCAGTATTTT
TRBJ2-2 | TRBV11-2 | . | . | CASSLSYTGELFF | TGTGCCAGCAGCCTCAGTTACACCGGGGAGCTGTTTTTT
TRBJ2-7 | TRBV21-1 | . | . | CASLRSGQGSYEQYF | TGTGCCAGCCTCCGCTCGGGACAGGGCTCCTACGAGCAGTACTTC
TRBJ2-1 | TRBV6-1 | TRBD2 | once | CASSERLAGARTWQFF | TGTGCCAGCAGTGAACGACTAGCGGGAGCCCGCACCTGGCAGTTCTTC
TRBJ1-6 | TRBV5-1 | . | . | CASSLREGGNSPLHF | TGCGCCAGCAGCCTCCGAGAGGGAGGCAATTCACCCCTCCACTTT
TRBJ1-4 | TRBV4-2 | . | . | CASSQLRGDAEKLFF | TGTGCCAGCAGCCAATTAAGGGGTGATGCTGAAAAACTGTTTTTT
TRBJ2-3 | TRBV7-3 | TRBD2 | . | CASSSTSGAKDTQYF | TGTGCCAGCAGCTCGACTAGCGGGGCAAAGGATACGCAGTATTTT
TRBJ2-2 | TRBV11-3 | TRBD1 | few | CASSQQGASGELFF | TGTGCCAGCAGCCAACAGGGGGCGTCCGGGGAGCTGTTTTTT
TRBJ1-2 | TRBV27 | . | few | CASSGGGLVGGYTF | TGTGCCAGCAGTGGGGGAGGACTTGTTGGAGGCTACACCTTC
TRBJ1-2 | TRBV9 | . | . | CASSATLAGSGYTF | TGTGCCAGCAGCGCGACCTTGGCAGGGAGTGGCTACACCTTC
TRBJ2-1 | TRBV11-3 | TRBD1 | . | CASSTGGVINEQFF | TGTGCCAGCAGCACAGGGGGCGTTATCAATGAGCAGTTCTTC
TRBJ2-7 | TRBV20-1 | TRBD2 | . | CSASTGLAPYF | TGCAGTGCCTCGACGGGACTAGCTCCGTACTTC
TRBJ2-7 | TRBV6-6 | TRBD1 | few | CASSYLQGTYEQYF | TGTGCCAGCAGTTACCTACAGGGGACCTACGAGCAGTACTTC
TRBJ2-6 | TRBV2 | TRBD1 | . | CASRQGSLAGANVLTF | TGTGCCAGTAGACAGGGGTCTTTGGCTGGGGCCAACGTCCTGACTTTC
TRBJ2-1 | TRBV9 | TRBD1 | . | CASSERDRGIGEQFF | TGTGCCAGCAGCGAGAGGGACAGGGGTATCGGTGAGCAGTTCTTC
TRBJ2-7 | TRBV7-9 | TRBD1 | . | CASSSQGQGAYEQYF | TGTGCCAGCAGCTCCCAAGGACAGGGGGCCTACGAGCAGTACTTC
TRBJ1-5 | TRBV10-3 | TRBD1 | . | CAISERDSSNQPQHF | TGTGCCATCAGTGAGAGGGACAGTAGCAATCAGCCCCAGCATTTT
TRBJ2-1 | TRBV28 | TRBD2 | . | CASSFGTSGAGYNEQFF | TGTGCCAGCAGTTTCGGGACTAGCGGGGCCGGGTACAATGAGCAGTTCTTC
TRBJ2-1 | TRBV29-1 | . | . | CSVVGLGLYNEQFF | TGCAGCGTTGTGGGACTCGGCCTTTACAATGAGCAGTTCTTC
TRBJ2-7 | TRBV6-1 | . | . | CASSERGTPGERKYEQYF | TGTGCCAGCAGTGAACGGGGTACCCCAGGTGAAAGGAAGTACGAGCAGTACTTC
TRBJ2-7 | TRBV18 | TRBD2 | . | CASSKEGTSGMYEQYF | TGTGCCAGCTCCAAGGAGGGTACTAGCGGGATGTACGAGCAGTACTTC
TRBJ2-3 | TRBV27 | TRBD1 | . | CASSSTGGASDTQYF | TGTGCCAGCAGTTCTACAGGGGGCGCTTCAGATACGCAGTATTTT
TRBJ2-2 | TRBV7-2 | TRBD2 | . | CASSLGLENTGELFF | TGTGCCAGCAGCTTGGGACTAGAGAACACCGGGGAGCTGTTTTTT
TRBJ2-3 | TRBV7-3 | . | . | CASSSRLSDTQYF | TGTGCCAGCAGCTCGAGACTATCAGATACGCAGTATTTT
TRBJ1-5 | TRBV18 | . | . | CASSPQGAGGNQPQHF | TGTGCCAGCTCACCACAAGGGGCTGGAGGGAATCAGCCCCAGCATTTT
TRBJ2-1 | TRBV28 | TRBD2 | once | CAVGTNRVF | TGTGCCGTTGGGACTAACCGGGTCTTC
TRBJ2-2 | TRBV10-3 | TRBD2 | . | CAIGGLAVNTGELFF | TGTGCCATCGGGGGACTAGCGGTGAACACCGGGGAGCTGTTTTTT
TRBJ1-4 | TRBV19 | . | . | CASSTAATNEKLFF | TGTGCCAGTAGTACGGCAGCGACTAATGAAAAACTGTTTTTT
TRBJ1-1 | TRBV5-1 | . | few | CASSLQPKGVSMDTEAFF | TGCGCCAGCAGCCTGCAGCCGAAAGGGGTTTCCATGGACACTGAAGCTTTCTTT
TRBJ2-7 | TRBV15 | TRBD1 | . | CATSRGGSGGLTEQYF | TGTGCCACCAGCAGAGGAGGGTCAGGGGGCCTAACCGAGCAGTACTTC
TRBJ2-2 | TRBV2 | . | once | CATKGTSNTGELFF | TGTGCCACCAAGGGGACTTCAAACACCGGGGAGCTGTTTTTT
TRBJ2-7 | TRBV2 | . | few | CASSEGVVGYEQYF | TGTGCCAGCAGTGAGGGGGTGGTAGGTTACGAGCAGTACTTC
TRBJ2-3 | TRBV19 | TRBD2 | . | CASGAGPAGCLF | TGTGCCAGCGGGGCCGGGCCAGCGGGATGCCTTTTT